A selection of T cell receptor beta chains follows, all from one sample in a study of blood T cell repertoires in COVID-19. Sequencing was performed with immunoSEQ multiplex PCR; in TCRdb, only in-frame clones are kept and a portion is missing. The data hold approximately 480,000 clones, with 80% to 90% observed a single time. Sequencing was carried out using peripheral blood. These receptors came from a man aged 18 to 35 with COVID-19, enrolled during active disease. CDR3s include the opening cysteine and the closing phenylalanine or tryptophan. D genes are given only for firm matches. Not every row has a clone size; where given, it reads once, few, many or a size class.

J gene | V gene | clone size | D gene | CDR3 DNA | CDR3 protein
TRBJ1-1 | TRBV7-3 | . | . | TGTGCCAGCAGCTCCTACGATGGGAGCACTGAAGCTTTCTTT | CASSSYDGSTEAFF
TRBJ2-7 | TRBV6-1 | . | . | TGTGCCAGCAGTGAAGCGAAGAGCACAGCCGGTTACGAGCAGTACTTC | CASSEAKSTAGYEQYF
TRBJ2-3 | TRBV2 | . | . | TGTGCCAGCAGGGAGGGGCCTACGCAGTATTTT | CASREGPTQYF
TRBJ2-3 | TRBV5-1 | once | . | TGCGCCAGCAGACAAGGGACTTTCACCCCCCCAATGAAGCAGTATTTT | CASRQGTFTPPMKQYF
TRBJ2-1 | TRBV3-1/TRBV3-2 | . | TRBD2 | TGTGCCAGCACCCGCGGGGGGGCCGGCAATGAGCAGTTCTTC | CASTRGGAGNEQFF
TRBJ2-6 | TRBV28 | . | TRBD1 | TGTGCCAGCAGTTCACTGACAGGGAGCTCTGGGGCCAACGTCCTGACTTTC | CASSSLTGSSGANVLTF
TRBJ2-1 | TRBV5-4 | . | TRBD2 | TGTGCCAGCAGGCCAGCGGGAGTATCATACAATGAGCAGTTCTTC | CASRPAGVSYNEQFF
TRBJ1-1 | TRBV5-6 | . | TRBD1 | TGTGCCAGCAGCCAAACTACAGGGGCCAGGACTGAAGCTTTCTTT | CASSQTTGARTEAFF
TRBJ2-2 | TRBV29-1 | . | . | TGCAGCGTTGACAGAGGTCGTACCGGGGAGCTGTTTTTT | CSVDRGRTGELFF
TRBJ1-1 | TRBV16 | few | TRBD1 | TGTGCCAGCAGCGCCCAGGGGGCCAACGCTGAAGCTTTCTTT | CASSAQGANAEAFF
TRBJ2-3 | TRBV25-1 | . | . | TGTGCCAGCAGTGAACTAGGGGATTCGGATACGCAGTATTTT | CASSELGDSDTQYF
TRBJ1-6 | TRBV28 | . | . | TGTGCCAGCAGGCCACAGGGTAGGGCTAATTCACCCCTCCACTTT | CASRPQGRANSPLHF
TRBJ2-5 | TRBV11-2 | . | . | TGTGCCAGCAGCTTAGGAGAGGAGGAGACCCAGTACTTC | CASSLGEEETQYF
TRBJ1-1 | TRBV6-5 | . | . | TGTGCCAGCAGTTACAGGGGCGTCAACACTGAAGCTTTCTTT | CASSYRGVNTEAFF
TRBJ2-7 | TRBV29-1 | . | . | TGCAGCGGTGCCGGACACGGGGGCTACGAGCAGTACTTC | CSGAGHGGYEQYF
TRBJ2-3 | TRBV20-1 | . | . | TGCAGTGCTAGGGCGGGGGATACGCAGTATTTT | CSARAGDTQYF
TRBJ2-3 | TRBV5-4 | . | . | TGTGCCAGCAGCCACAAGGGGGAGGATACGCAGTATTTT | CASSHKGEDTQYF
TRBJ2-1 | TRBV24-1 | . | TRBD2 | TGTGCCACCAGTGATTCCAGGACTAGCGGGAGAGGGGATGAGCAGTTCTTC | CATSDSRTSGRGDEQFF
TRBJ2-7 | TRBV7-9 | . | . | TGTGCCAGCAGCACAGGACGGACGGCCGCCTACGAGCAGTACTTC | CASSTGRTAAYEQYF
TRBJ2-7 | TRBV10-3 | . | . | TGTGCCAATCAGGCCCCGGGGGTCTACGAGCAGTACTTC | CANQAPGVYEQYF
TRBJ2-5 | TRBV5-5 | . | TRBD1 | TGTGCCAGCAGCTTGTTGACAGGGGGCCGGGAGACCCAGTACTTC | CASSLLTGGRETQYF
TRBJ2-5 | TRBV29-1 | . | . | TGCAGCGTTATGGAGGGGGAGACCCAGTACTTC | CSVMEGETQYF
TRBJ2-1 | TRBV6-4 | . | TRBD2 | TGTGCCAGCAGTGATAGCGGGGGGTTTTACAATGAGCAGTTCTTC | CASSDSGGFYNEQFF
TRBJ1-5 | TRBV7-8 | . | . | TGTGCCAGCAGCCCAGACAGTAATCAGCCCCAGCATTTT | CASSPDSNQPQHF
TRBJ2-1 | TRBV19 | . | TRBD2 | TGTGCCAGTACCTACTCTAGCGGAAGCTCCTACAATGAGCAGTTCTTC | CASTYSSGSSYNEQFF
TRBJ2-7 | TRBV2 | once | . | TGTGCCAGCAGCGGGGTCCTAGCGCTTGGTGAGCAGTACTTC | CASSGVLALGEQYF
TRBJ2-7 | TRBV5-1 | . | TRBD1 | TGCGCCAGCAGCCCCGGGACAGGAGCCTACGAGCAGTACTTC | CASSPGTGAYEQYF
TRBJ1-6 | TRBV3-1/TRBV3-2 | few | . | TGTGCCAGCACCCAAGGCAGATTCTCCTATAATTCACCCCTCCACTTT | CASTQGRFSYNSPLHF
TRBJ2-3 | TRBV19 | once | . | TGTGCCAGTAGTGAAGACATTGGCGCCTCCACAGATACGCAGTATTTT | CASSEDIGASTDTQYF
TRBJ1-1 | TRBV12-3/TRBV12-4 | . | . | TGTGCCAGCACCTCCCAGAAGGAGGGAATCCGGTTT | CASTSQKEGIRF
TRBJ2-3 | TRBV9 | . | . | TGTGCCAGCAGCGTAGCGGCAGGGGGCACAGATACGCAGTATTTT | CASSVAAGGTDTQYF
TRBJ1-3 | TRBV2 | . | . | TGTGCCAGCAGTCCAAAGAGCTCTGGAAACACCATATATTTT | CASSPKSSGNTIYF
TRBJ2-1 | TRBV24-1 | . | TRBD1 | TGTGCCACCAGTGTTCCACACAGGGGGCTATACAATGAGCAGTTCTTC | CATSVPHRGLYNEQFF
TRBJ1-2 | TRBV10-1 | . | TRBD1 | TGCGCCAGCGGACAGGGGAACTATGGCTACACCTTC | CASGQGNYGYTF
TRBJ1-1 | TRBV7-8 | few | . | TGTGCCAGCAGCCGCGACAAGACGTTACCTTTCTTT | CASSRDKTLPFF
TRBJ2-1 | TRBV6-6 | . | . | TGTGCCAGCCACGACTCGCCTCAGGGTGAGCAGTTCTTC | CASHDSPQGEQFF